A single sample gave rise to the 26 T cell receptor beta chains below, sequenced in a study of T cell responses to AZD1222 COVID-19 vaccine. Generated by immunoSEQ multiplex PCR, the TCRdb table keeps only in-frame clones and is missing some. The sample lists 100,000 to 150,000 clones, approximately 91% seen once, with about 1.1% in the top ten. The sample in question was peripheral blood, obtained 28 days after the second AZD1222 dose. Every receptor here comes from an adult who received the AZD1222 COVID-19 vaccine.

The genes are TRBV28 and TRBJ1-5; 10 positions match TRBD1. Germline CDR1 reads MDHEN; CDR2 reads SYDVKM. The length of the CDR3 is 15 residues. The trim removed 2 bases at V and 5 bases at J, leaving 3 bases unmatched. CDR3 residues: CASSLLGQGDQPQHF. The CDR3 nucleotides are TGTGCCAGCAGTTTACTCGGACAGGGGGATCAGCCCCAGCATTTT.

The chain uses TRBV28 and TRBJ1-2; D call uncertain. The CDR3 consists of 15 residues. V lost 2 bases to trimming and J lost 3 bases, with 13 bases between them. Germline V lookup: CDR1 MDHEN, CDR2 SYDVKM. CDR3 DNA sequence: TGTGCCAGCAGTTTAGTGGCGGGCTCCTACTATGGCTACACCTTC. Encoded protein: CASSLVAGSYYGYTF.

The chain recombines TRBV24-1 with TRBJ2-2; D is perhaps TRBD1 (6 bases). The CDR3 length is 15 residues. With 4 bases removed from V and 4 bases from J, the gap between germline ends came to 12 bases. The germline gives CDR1 KGHDR, CDR2 SFDVKD. CDR3 amino acids: CATSDPGVSTGELFF. In DNA, the CDR3 is TGTGCCACCAGTGACCCAGGGGTCTCCACCGGGGAGCTGTTTTTT.

This clone was counted once. This sequence joins TRBV7-3 and TRBJ1-2, with 9 positions matching TRBD1. The trim removed 6 bases at V and 5 bases at J, leaving 4 bases unmatched. Germline V gene data show CDR1 as SGHTA and CDR2 as FQGTGA. The CDR3 length is 13 residues. CDR3 sequence: CASSPGQGYGYTF. The CDR3, as DNA: TGTGCCAGCAGTCCGGGACAGGGTTATGGCTACACCTTC.

The CDR3 sequence is CASSLVETSQYF. The CDR3 DNA reads as TGCGCCAGCAGCTTAGTGGAGACCTCGCAGTATTTT. The chain employs TRBV5-1 and TRBJ2-3; D is uncertain. CDR1 and CDR2 from the germline V gene are SGHRS and YFSETQ. V was trimmed by 2 bases and J by 10 bases, leaving 11 bases between them. This CDR3 contains 12 residues.

The chain joins TRBV30 to TRBJ1-3; D is uncertain. Germline V gene sequence: CDR1 GTSNPN, CDR2 SVGIG (reference sequence). Trimming took off 0 bases at V and 2 bases at J, with 8 bases between the two ends. The CDR3 runs to 14 residues. The CDR3 nucleotides read TGTGCCTGGAGTGTCTCGGTAACTGGAAACACCATATATTTT. Protein sequence: CAWSVSVTGNTIYF.

J is TRBJ2-7 and V is TRBV7-8; either TRBD1 or TRBD2 may fit D (5 bases each). Trimming cost V 6 bases and J 0 bases, with 9 bases left between them. The CDR3 is 13 residues long. Germline lookup yields CDR1 SGHVS and CDR2 FQNEAQ. CDR3 protein: CASSGGPSYEQYF. The CDR3 DNA reads TGTGCCAGCAGTGGGGGTCCCTCCTACGAGCAGTACTTC.

CDR3 in DNA: TGTGCCAGCAGCTTAGCCCAACTAGCGGGAGGCTACCAAGAGACCCAGTACTTC. Protein: CASSLAQLAGGYQETQYF. The J gene is TRBJ2-5, the V gene TRBV7-8; 12 nucleotides agree with TRBD2. Germline V CDR1 and CDR2: SGHVS, FQNEAQ. This CDR3 contains 18 residues. V lost 0 bases to trimming and J lost 0 bases; unmatched junction nucleotides: 5.

The chain couples TRBV2 to TRBJ1-2; D ambiguous. The CDR3 is 12 residues long. V lost 4 bases and J 5 bases, leaving 8 bases between the germline ends. Germline V gene lookup returns CDR1 SNHLY and CDR2 FYNNEI. DNA of the CDR3: TGTGCCAGCAGTGGGAAGGGATATGGCTACACCTTC. Protein: CASSGKGYGYTF.

The J gene is TRBJ2-2, the V gene TRBV11-1; no definite D call. The CDR3 runs 16 residues. Between the trimmed V and J ends, which lost 3 bases and 0 bases, there was a span of 11 bases. Germline V gene lookup returns CDR1 SGHAT and CDR2 FQDESV (reference sequence). Written as DNA, the CDR3 is TGTGCCAGCAGCTTCCTGTCTAGTGCGAACACCGGGGAGCTGTTTTTT. Encoded protein: CASSFLSSANTGELFF.

As for this clone: In the same sample, other DNA sequences code for this CDR3. The chain has TRBV6-2 or TRBV6-3 and TRBJ1-6; unclear D gene. V was pared by 0 bases and J by 6 bases, with 6 bases between. Per germline, CDR1 MNHEY and CDR2 SVGEGT. This CDR3 comprises 14 residues. In DNA form, the CDR3 reads TGTGCCAGCAGTTACTCGGGAGGTAATTCACCCCTCCACTTT. This codes for CASSYSGGNSPLHF.

This clone was recorded once. This chain connects TRBV27 to TRBJ2-5, with D possibly being TRBD2 (5 bases). The germline CDR1 and CDR2 sequences are MNHEY and SMNVEV (reference sequence). Trimming took off 3 bases at V and 1 base at J, with 15 bases between the two ends. The CDR3 length is 16 residues. In nucleotides, the CDR3 is TGTGCCAGCAGTTTTTCGACCCTCCGGGGCCAAGAGACCCAGTACTTC. This codes for CASSFSTLRGQETQYF.

The chain carries TRBV28 and TRBJ1-2, with a possible D match to TRBD1 (5 bases). The CDR3 runs to 13 residues. Trimming shortened V by 3 bases and J by 4 bases, and 9 bases separated the two germline ends. Germline V lookup: CDR1 MDHEN, CDR2 SYDVKM. The CDR3 DNA follows: TGTGCCAGCAGTTTGAGGGGCCCCTATGGCTACACCTTC. It encodes CASSLRGPYGYTF.

The chain combines TRBV7-9 with TRBJ1-3, with D tentatively TRBD1 (6 bases). Trimming cost V 2 bases and J 4 bases, with 12 bases left between them. CDR1 is SEHNR and CDR2 is FQNEAQ in the germline V gene (reference sequence). CDR3 size: 15 residues. The CDR3 region is CASSLNRAGGNTIYF. The DNA of the CDR3 is TGTGCCAGCAGCTTAAACAGGGCTGGAGGAAACACCATATATTTT.

The rearrangement uses TRBV14 and TRBJ1-6, with TRBD1 as a possible D gene (5 bases). CDR3 length: 15 residues. Germline lookup yields CDR1 SGHDN and CDR2 FVKESK. V was shortened by 4 bases and J by 0 bases, with 7 bases between the two germline ends. The CDR3 spells CASSLDSSYNSPLHF. DNA of the CDR3: TGTGCCAGCAGCCTCGACAGCTCCTATAATTCACCCCTCCACTTT.

The rearrangement joins TRBV23-1 to TRBJ2-6; D possibly corresponds to TRBD1 (5 bases). TRBV23-1 is reported as an ORF; its role is uncertain. V lost 0 bases and J lost 0, with 15 bases in between. There are 19 residues in the CDR3. DNA for the CDR3: TGCGCCAGCAGTCAATCGAGAAAAGGACAATTCTCTGGGGCCAACGTCCTGACTTTC. Protein product: CASSQSRKGQFSGANVLTF.

The chain is built from TRBV7-9 and TRBJ1-1; D possibly corresponds to TRBD1 (5 bases). V dropped 5 bases and J dropped 9 bases, with 13 bases sitting between them. The germline gives CDR1 SEHNR, CDR2 FQNEAQ (reference sequence). The CDR3 length is 12 residues. As DNA, the CDR3 is TGTGCCAGCAGCCCCCGGGGGGTTAAAGCTTTCTTT. Amino acids: CASSPRGVKAFF.

V and J are TRBV27 and TRBJ2-6; D remains unclear. With 6 bases removed from V and 0 bases from J, the gap between germline ends came to 6 bases. This CDR3 has 14 amino acids. Germline CDR1 is MNHEY and CDR2 is SMNVEV (reference sequence). As DNA, the CDR3 is TGTGCCAGCAGAGGGATCTCTGGGGCCAACGTCCTGACTTTC. Its protein product is CASRGISGANVLTF.

The chain has TRBV5-1 and TRBJ2-2; tentatively, D is TRBD1 (6 bases). Germline V CDR1 and CDR2: SGHRS, YFSETQ. This CDR3 has 14 residues. The V and J ends lost 5 bases and 6 bases respectively, with 14 bases between them. The CDR3 protein is CASRPWTVAGELFF. CDR3 DNA: TGCGCCAGCAGACCCTGGACAGTGGCCGGGGAGCTGTTTTTT.

V gene TRBV20-1 combines with J gene TRBJ2-7, with D unresolved. The ends were cut back, 6 bases at V and 7 bases at J, with 13 bases in the middle. CDR1 and CDR2 (germline): DFQATT, SNEGSKA (reference sequence). The CDR3 length is 11 residues. The CDR3 coding sequence is TGCAGTGCGTTGGACCGTCGGGAGCAGTACTTC. It encodes CSALDRREQYF.

This clone is a singleton in its sample. The chain employs TRBV3-1 (or the pseudogene TRBV3-2) and TRBJ2-5, with 11 positions matching TRBD2. The CDR3 covers 15 residues. Germline values: CDR1 LGHDT, CDR2 YNNKEL (reference sequence). Trimming took 8 bases from V and 6 from J; bases not matched to a gene: 11. CDR3 sequence: CASESSGRSKKTQYF. The CDR3 coding sequence is TGTGCCAGCGAATCTAGCGGGAGGTCAAAAAAGACCCAGTACTTC.

In this sample, this clone turned up a few times. The CDR3 sequence: CASSEYFSGPYNEQFF. The CDR3 coding sequence is TGTGCCAGCAGTGAATACTTTAGCGGGCCCTACAATGAGCAGTTCTTC. V is TRBV6-4 and J is TRBJ2-1; 7 bases are shared with TRBD2. This CDR3 contains 16 residues. The germline V gene encodes CDR1 MRHNA and CDR2 SNTAGT. V lost 3 bases and J lost 2; bases outside the gene matches: 7.

This clone was seen only a few times. The J gene is TRBJ2-1, the V gene TRBV7-9; D gene uncertain. V was pared by 5 bases and J by 3 bases, with 14 bases between. CDR1 and CDR2 (germline): SEHNR, FQNEAQ (reference sequence). The CDR3 is 15 residues long. The CDR3, as DNA: TGTGCCAGCAGCCCCCTAGGCCGGTACTACAATGAGCAGTTCTTC. This codes for CASSPLGRYYNEQFF.

The gene calls are TRBV19 and TRBJ2-2, with D possibly being TRBD2 (6 bases). CDR1 and CDR2 from the germline V gene are LNHDA and SQIVND (reference sequence). Trimming pared 3 bases from V and 4 bases from J, leaving 12 bases between. CDR3 length: 15 residues. The CDR3: CASSMTRRATGELFF. The CDR3 nucleotides are TGTGCCAGTAGTATGACTAGGCGGGCCACCGGGGAGCTGTTTTTT.

This clone came up once. The chain is built from TRBV19 and TRBJ1-1; D is perhaps TRBD1 (5 bases). V was cut by 4 bases and J by 5 bases, with 8 bases left in between. Germline V CDR1 and CDR2: LNHDA, SQIVND (reference sequence). CDR3 length equals 12 residues. Written as DNA, the CDR3 is TGTGCCAGTAGTACAGGGTTTACTGAAGCTTTCTTT. This translates into CASSTGFTEAFF. The full variable domain, in which reference TRBV19 and TRBJ1-1 provide the parts outside the CDR3, is DGGITQSPKYLFRKEGQNVTLSCEQNLNHDAMYWYRQDPGQGLRLIYYSQIVNDFQKGDIAEGYSVSREKKESFPLTVTSAQKNPTAFYLCASSTGFTEAFFGQGTRLTVV.

The rearrangement links TRBV2 to TRBJ2-7; no reliable D call. The CDR3 contains 12 residues. The V end was cut by 6 bases, the J end by 4 bases, with 10 bases between. Germline V gene data show CDR1 as SNHLY and CDR2 as FYNNEI. The CDR3 sequence is CASSSYRYEQYF. CDR3 in DNA: TGTGCCAGCAGCTCGTATAGGTACGAGCAGTACTTC.